These T cell receptor beta chains were read from a single sample in a study of CD8 T cells in Susac syndrome. TCRdb itself ran the immunoSEQ multiplex PCR reads through MiXCR, one entry per CDR3 protein. The table lists fewer than 300,000 distinct CDR3 sequences, 70% to 90% of them singletons. The material sequenced was CD8+ T cells from PBMCs. All receptors derive from a human donor with multiple sclerosis. Each CDR3 is given with its conserved first and last residue. A D gene is named only where the DNA matches it firmly. Part of the rows lack a size; the others show once, few, many or a class for expanded clones.

TRBJ2-1 once TRBV9 . CASSGDRKVYNEQFF TGTGCCAGCAGCGGCGACAGAAAGGTTTACAATGAGCAGTTCTTC
TRBJ2-4 . TRBV27 . CASSPHIESAKNIQYF TGTGCCAGCAGTCCGCACATTGAATCAGCCAAAAACATTCAGTACTTC
TRBJ2-5 . TRBV6-1 . CASSEEVTPLQETQYF TGTGCCAGCAGTGAAGAGGTCACTCCTTTACAAGAGACCCAGTACTTC
TRBJ2-7 . TRBV7-6 TRBD1 CASSLETRGPPEQYF TGTGCCAGCAGCTTAGAGACGAGGGGGCCCCCCGAGCAGTACTTC
TRBJ1-1 few TRBV14 . CASSPRGGEAFF TGTGCCAGCAGCCCTCGAGGGGGTGAAGCTTTCTTT
TRBJ2-1 . TRBV9 . CASSVRGTSSYNEQFF TGTGCCAGCAGCGTAAGGGGAACAAGCTCCTACAATGAGCAGTTCTTC
TRBJ2-3 . TRBV27 TRBD2 CATTSRTSGSYPTDTQYF TGTGCCACCACGTCTCGGACTAGCGGTTCCTACCCCACAGATACGCAGTATTTT
TRBJ2-2 . TRBV4-1 . CASSQERSAGRGGELFF TGCGCCAGCAGCCAAGAGAGATCAGCAGGGCGGGGCGGGGAGCTGTTTTTT
TRBJ1-5 . TRBV6-1 . CASRRDRSNQPQHF TGTGCCAGCAGACGCGACAGGAGCAATCAGCCCCAGCATTTT
TRBJ2-1 . TRBV15 . CATRPVEGEQFF TGTGCCACCAGGCCCGTGGAGGGTGAGCAGTTCTTC
TRBJ2-1 . TRBV7-9 TRBD2 CASSPGTSGVVYNEQFF TGTGCCAGCAGCCCGGGGACTAGCGGGGTAGTCTACAATGAGCAGTTCTTC
TRBJ1-1 . TRBV14 . CASSPRDTPRIVTEAFF TGTGCCAGCAGCCCCCGGGACACCCCGAGGATCGTAACTGAAGCTTTCTTT
TRBJ1-3 once TRBV10-3 . CAISDLTDRGSGNTIYF TGTGCCATCAGTGACCTCACAGACCGGGGTTCTGGAAACACCATATATTTT
TRBJ2-2 . TRBV2 TRBD2 CARRLASGELFF TGTGCCAGGAGACTAGCGTCCGGGGAGCTGTTTTTT
TRBJ2-2 . TRBV3-1 . CASRTIDSPGELFF TGTGCCAGCAGGACGATAGATTCACCCGGGGAGCTGTTTTTT
TRBJ2-3 . TRBV13 TRBD1 CASSAPGQGALGDTQYF TGTGCCAGCAGCGCCCCGGGACAGGGGGCTTTGGGAGATACGCAGTATTTT
TRBJ1-1 . TRBV5-1 . CASSPDPSRKTEAFF TGCGCCAGCAGCCCCGACCCCAGCAGGAAAACTGAAGCTTTCTTT
TRBJ2-1 . TRBV29-1 . CSVPSTQALGDEQFF TGCAGCGTTCCTTCCACACAGGCCCTGGGAGATGAGCAGTTCTTC
TRBJ2-1 . TRBV9 . CASSVGRGAINEQFF TGTGCCAGCAGCGTGGGGAGGGGGGCAATTAATGAGCAGTTCTTC
TRBJ2-7 . TRBV7-9 . CASSLWEARGYEQYF TGTGCCAGCAGCTTATGGGAGGCCAGGGGCTACGAGCAGTACTTC
TRBJ2-5 once TRBV28 . CASSFPSYGGQETQYF TGTGCCAGCAGTTTTCCCAGCTACGGGGGTCAAGAGACCCAGTACTTC
TRBJ2-3 . TRBV27 . CASSPGLGGNTQYF TGTGCCAGCAGTCCGGGACTCGGGGGAAATACGCAGTATTTT
TRBJ1-5 . TRBV2 TRBD1 CASSEEGQPNQPQHF TGTGCCAGCAGTGAAGAGGGACAGCCCAATCAGCCCCAGCATTTT
TRBJ2-1 . TRBV27 TRBD2 CASLETGTSSYNEQFF TGTGCCAGCTTGGAAACCGGGACTAGCTCCTACAATGAGCAGTTCTTC
TRBJ1-3 . TRBV7-9 . CASSLTIGNGNTIYF TGTGCCAGCAGCTTAACGATCGGGAATGGAAACACCATATATTTT
TRBJ2-7 . TRBV27 . CASSFYEGPYEQYF TGTGCCAGCAGTTTTTATGAGGGACCGTACGAGCAGTACTTC
TRBJ2-1 . TRBV27 . CASSLSATGEQFF TGTGCCAGCAGTTTATCCGCGACGGGGGAGCAGTTCTTC
TRBJ2-7 . TRBV27 . CASRGTPGHLYEQYF TGTGCCAGCAGAGGTACACCGGGACACCTATACGAGCAGTACTTC
TRBJ2-1 . TRBV27 . CASSLSDASSYNEQFF TGTGCCAGCAGTTTATCGGACGCTAGCTCCTACAATGAGCAGTTCTTC
TRBJ2-1 few TRBV7-9 . CASSLTSEQFF TGTGCCAGCAGCTTAACTAGTGAGCAGTTCTTC
TRBJ2-1 . TRBV6-1 . CASSETGNNEQFF TGTGCCAGCAGTGAAACGGGCAACAATGAGCAGTTCTTC
TRBJ2-3 few TRBV6-5 . CASSYGGADTQYF TGTGCCAGCAGTTATGGAGGGGCAGATACGCAGTATTTT
TRBJ2-7 few TRBV27 TRBD2 CASSLAGDPYEQYF TGTGCCAGCAGTTTAGCGGGAGACCCCTACGAGCAGTACTTC
TRBJ2-3 . TRBV24-1 TRBD2 CATSDFARGRGTDTQYF TGTGCCACCAGTGATTTCGCCCGCGGGAGGGGCACAGATACGCAGTATTTT
TRBJ1-4 . TRBV5-6 TRBD1 CASSFFPGQPNEKLFF TGTGCCAGCAGCTTTTTCCCGGGACAGCCTAATGAAAAACTGTTTTTT
TRBJ2-5 . TRBV4-1 . CASSKELQETQYF TGCGCCAGCAGCAAGGAATTACAAGAGACCCAGTACTTC
TRBJ1-1 . TRBV15 TRBD1 CATSRFRDRHTEAFF TGTGCCACCAGCAGGTTCCGGGACAGACACACTGAAGCTTTCTTT
TRBJ2-3 once TRBV29-1 . CSVERVPESPDTQYF TGCAGCGTTGAAAGGGTCCCCGAAAGCCCAGATACGCAGTATTTT
TRBJ2-1 . TRBV9 . CASSPGTQASYNEQFF TGTGCCAGCAGCCCCGGCACCCAAGCCTCTTACAATGAGCAGTTCTTC
TRBJ2-7 . TRBV5-4 . CASSSGELTYEQYF TGTGCCAGCAGCTCTGGAGAACTTACCTACGAGCAGTACTTC
TRBJ2-1 . TRBV4-1 TRBD2 CASSQDGRGGNEQFF TGCGCCAGCAGCCAAGACGGGCGGGGGGGCAATGAGCAGTTCTTC
TRBJ1-5 . TRBV9 . CASSLGGISNQPQHF TGTGCCAGCAGCCTTGGTGGCATTAGCAATCAGCCCCAGCATTTT